Described below is a single TCR beta chain sequence and its context. The antigen is unknown. From germline, CDR1 is MDHEN and CDR2 SYDVKM. The V end was cut by 7 bases, the J end by 8 bases, with 12 bases between. The CDR3 loop spans 12 amino acids. These data are taken from a study of shared clonotypes between healthy human individuals. Broader study findings: The naive CD4 repertoires of a handful of donors were compared, and around 5.1% of clonotypes were shared. Relative to clonotypes present in all four donors, those not shared had lower generation probabilities. It was anticipated that sequencing depth would influence how many clonotypes donors shared.

This table comes from immunoSEQ multiplex PCR, and its TCRdb copy is limited to in-frame clones, with some not included. This table has over a million clones, around 82% appearing once. The chain employs TRBV28 and TRBJ2-1, with D unclear. The material sequenced was memory CD4+ T cells from PBMCs. The subset here: CD45RA-negative fraction. This clonotype was obtained from a man aged 18-30 years in good health. Some clones in this sample may be carry-over from other donors' samples. CDR3 region: CASNQLEDEQFF. In nucleotides, the CDR3 is TGTGCCAGCAACCAATTAGAGGATGAGCAGTTCTTC.